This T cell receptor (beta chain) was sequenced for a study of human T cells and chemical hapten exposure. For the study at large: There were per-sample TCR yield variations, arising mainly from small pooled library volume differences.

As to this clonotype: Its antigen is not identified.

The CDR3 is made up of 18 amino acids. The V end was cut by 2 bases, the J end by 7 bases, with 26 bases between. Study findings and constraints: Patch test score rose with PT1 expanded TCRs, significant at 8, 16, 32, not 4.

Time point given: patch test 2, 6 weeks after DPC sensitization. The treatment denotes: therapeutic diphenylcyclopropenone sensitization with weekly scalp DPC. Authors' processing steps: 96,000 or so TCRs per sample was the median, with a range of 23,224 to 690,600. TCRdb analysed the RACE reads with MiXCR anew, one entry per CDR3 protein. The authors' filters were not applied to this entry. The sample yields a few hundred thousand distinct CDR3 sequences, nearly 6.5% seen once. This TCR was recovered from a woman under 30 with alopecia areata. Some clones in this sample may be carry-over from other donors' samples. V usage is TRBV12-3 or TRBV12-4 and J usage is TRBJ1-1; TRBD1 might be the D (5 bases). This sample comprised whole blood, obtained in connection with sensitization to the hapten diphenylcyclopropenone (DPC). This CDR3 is CASSLWTGVHKGPNEAFF. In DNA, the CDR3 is TGTGCCAGCAGTTTATGGACGGGGGTCCACAAGGGTCCCAATGAAGCTTTCTTT.